The sequence of this T cell receptor beta chain was determined in a study of PD-1 blockade in classical Hodgkin lymphoma. Autologous stem cell transplantation was followed by relapse in every patient, and brentuximab vedotin exposure varied. Assay: immunoSEQ multiplex PCR; the TCRdb copy retains only in-frame clones and omits some. The data hold tens of thousands of clones, with roughly nine tenths observed a single time. Germline V gene lookup returns CDR1 SGHVS and CDR2 FQNEAQ. V was clipped by 4 bases and J by 1 base; unmatched bases: 4. The CDR3 consists of 16 residues. Sequenced material: peripheral blood mononuclear cells (PBMCs), taken at baseline. The chain links TRBV7-8 to TRBJ2-5; TRBD2 aligns across 12 bases. The clonotype was recovered from a human donor with classical Hodgkin lymphoma. CDR3 DNA sequence: TGTGCCAGCAGCTCACGACTAGCGGGGGTCCAAGAGACCCAGTACTTC. Translated: CASSSRLAGVQETQYF.